The clone carrying this T cell receptor beta chain was counted ten times or more. This sample is drawn from a study of T cell repertoires in cytomegalovirus infection. TCRdb called the reads again in MiXCR, with one record for every CDR3 protein. The sample lists a few hundred thousand distinct CDR3 sequences; around a tenth were seen once. The germline gives CDR1 SEHNR, CDR2 FQNEAQ (reference sequence). The CDR3 runs 14 residues. With V trimmed by 5 bases and J by 1 base, 3 bases remained unmatched. The sequenced material came from PBMCs. This clonotype was obtained from a human donor in good health (CMV status not recorded). Some clones in this sample may be carry-over from other donors' samples. The chain employs TRBV7-9 and TRBJ1-1; 8 nucleotides align to TRBD1. As DNA, the CDR3 is TGTGCCAGCAGCCAAACAGGGGGGAACACTGAAGCTTTCTTT. It codes for CASSQTGGNTEAFF.